Detailed here is one TCR beta chain. The repertoire was sequenced with immunoSEQ multiplex PCR; TCRdb's copy has only in-frame clones and lacks some. Seen here are over 100,000 clones, 70% to 85% observed once, and the top ten hold around 3.2%. This record belongs to a study of PD-L1 blockade in urothelial cancer. The time point denotes: pretreatment peripheral blood. The junction had 9 bases not matched to a gene; V was cut back by 7 bases and J by 5 bases. This CDR3 has 15 residues. Germline V gene data show CDR1 as SGHVS and CDR2 as FNYEAQ. The chain carries TRBV7-6 and TRBJ2-2; 8 nucleotides align to TRBD2. The starting material was PBMCs, obtained around atezolizumab (anti-PD-L1) treatment. The clonotype was recovered from a man in his fifties with urothelial cancer. The DNA for the CDR3 is TGTGCCAGCACAACTTGGGCTAGCGGGACCGGGGAGCTGTTTTTT. Translating it yields CASTTWASGTGELFF.